The 5 T cell receptor beta chains below all came from one sample that was sequenced in a study of blood T cell repertoires in COVID-19. Repertoires were generated with immunoSEQ multiplex PCR, while TCRdb's copy carries only in-frame clones and drops some. There are tens of thousands of clones in the sample; approximately 84% occur only once, and about 15% lies in the top ten. Source material: peripheral blood. All receptors come from a man between 65 and 85 years old with acute or convalescent COVID-19.

The chain has TRBV2 and TRBJ1-2; a possible D gene is TRBD1 (5 bases). Germline V CDR1 and CDR2: SNHLY, FYNNEI. The CDR3 consists of 13 residues. V gave up 2 bases and J gave up 8 bases, with 12 bases separating them. The CDR3 nucleotides are TGTGCCAGCAGTGAAAGGTTCAGGGAAGGCTACACCTTC. It yields the protein CASSERFREGYTF.

The chain has TRBV9 and TRBJ1-4; the D gene is possibly TRBD1 (5 bases). The CDR3 is 17 amino acids. The V and J ends lost 0 bases and 0 bases respectively, with 12 bases between them. Germline CDR1 SGDLS, CDR2 YYNGEE. As DNA, the CDR3 is TGTGCCAGCAGCGTAGGAGGCGGGGGAGCAACTAATGAAAAACTGTTTTTT. Its translation is CASSVGGGGATNEKLFF.

The genes are TRBV11-2 and TRBJ1-1; 11 bases line up with TRBD1. The germline CDR1 and CDR2 sequences are SGHAT and FQNNGV. This CDR3 is built from 15 residues. With 5 bases clipped from V and 5 bases from J, the junction kept 7 bases outside the gene matches. The DNA of the CDR3 is TGTGCCAGCAGCCAGGACAGGGGGCGAGATACTGAAGCTTTCTTT. Translation gives CASSQDRGRDTEAFF.

This chain connects TRBV19 to TRBJ2-1, with 10 bases aligning to TRBD1. Germline trimming cut 4 bases from V and 10 bases from J; bases unmatched to any gene: 7. Germline CDR1 is LNHDA and CDR2 is SQIVND (reference sequence). The CDR3 length is 14 residues. CDR3 DNA sequence: TGTGCCAGTAGTAGGACAGGGGGGCCCCCGGAGCAGTTCTTC. Amino acids: CASSRTGGPPEQFF.

The chain couples TRBV20-1 to TRBJ2-7; D not resolved. Trimming cost V 3 bases and J 4 bases, with 10 bases left between them. The V gene's germline CDR1 is DFQATT and CDR2 SNEGSKA (reference sequence). The CDR3 extends over 12 amino acids. The CDR3 bases are TGCAGTGCTAGTGATGGCTTGTACGAGCAGTACGTC. This gives the protein CSASDGLYEQYV.